This TCR beta chain was identified in a study of control samples from healthy donors and cancer patients. Assay: immunoSEQ multiplex PCR; the TCRdb copy retains only in-frame clones and omits some. The sample consists of roughly 120,000 clones, around 93% of them appearing once. Germline values: CDR1 SGHVS, CDR2 FQNEAQ. With V trimmed by 5 bases and J by 3 bases, 6 bases remained unmatched. The CDR3 extends over 15 amino acids. V gene TRBV7-8 combines with J gene TRBJ1-5; 8 bases agree with TRBD1. Sequenced sample: PBMCs. This TCR derives from a man in his fifties or sixties with head and neck cancer. CDR3 region: CASSQRDRFNQPQHF. The CDR3 DNA reads TGTGCCAGCAGCCAACGGGACAGGTTCAATCAGCCCCAGCATTTT.